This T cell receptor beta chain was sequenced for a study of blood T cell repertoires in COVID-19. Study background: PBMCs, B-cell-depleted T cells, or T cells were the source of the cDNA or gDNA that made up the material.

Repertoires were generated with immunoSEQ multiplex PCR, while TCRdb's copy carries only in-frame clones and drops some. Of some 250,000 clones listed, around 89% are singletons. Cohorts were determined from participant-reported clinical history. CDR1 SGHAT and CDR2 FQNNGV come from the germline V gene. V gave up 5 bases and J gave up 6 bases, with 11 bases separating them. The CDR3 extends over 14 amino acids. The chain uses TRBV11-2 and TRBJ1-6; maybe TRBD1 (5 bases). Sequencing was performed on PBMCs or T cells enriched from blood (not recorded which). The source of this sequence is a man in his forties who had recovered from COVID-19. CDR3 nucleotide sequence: TGTGCCAGCAGCCCTGCGGGGGGTAATTCACCCCTCCACTTT. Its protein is CASSPAGGNSPLHF. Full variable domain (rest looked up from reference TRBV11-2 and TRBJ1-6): EAGVAQSPRYKIIEKRQSVAFWCNPISGHATLYWYQQILGQGPKLLIQFQNNGVVDDSQLPKDRFSAERLKGVDSTLKIQPAKLEDSAVYLCASSPAGGNSPLHFGNGTRLTVT.